This TCR beta chain appears in the sequencing data of a study of T cells in Graves' hyperthyroidism and ophthalmopathy. Orbital computed tomography, thyroid ultrasound, serum thyroxine and TRAb, and clinical symptoms together informed the diagnoses. The authors obtained PBMCs from roughly 10 ml of fresh peripheral blood. The ends were cut back, 8 bases at V and 5 bases at J, with 12 bases in the middle. The germline gives CDR1 MNHNS, CDR2 SASEGT. The CDR3 extends over 12 amino acids. Template material for amplifying TCR beta CDR3 regions consisted of RNA transcripts. Using the HTBI primer set, a first-round RT-PCR was run on the TCR CDR3. TCRdb re-analysed the multiplex PCR reads in MiXCR, keeping a single row per CDR3 protein. Seen here are approximately 300,000 distinct CDR3 sequences, about a sixth observed once, and the top ten hold over 50%.

The chain joins TRBV6-1 to TRBJ2-5; TRBD1 or TRBD2 may be the D gene (5 bases each). This receptor was identified in a woman aged 55-69 years with Graves' ophthalmopathy. The sequenced sample was blood. The CDR3 DNA is TGTGCCAGCTCGCGAGAGGGGGAGACCCAGTACTTC. It translates to CASSREGETQYF.